The rows below give T cell receptor beta chains drawn from one sample of a study of cytomegalovirus exposure and HLA in healthy donors. This table comes from immunoSEQ multiplex PCR, and its TCRdb copy is limited to in-frame clones, with some not included. The repertoire consists of 130,000 or so clones, with over 60% occurring once and the leading ten covering around 6.3%. Sample: PBMCs. The receptors here all came from a woman aged 60-70 years in good health and CMV-seronegative. CDR3s include the opening cysteine and the closing phenylalanine or tryptophan. D genes are given only for firm matches. Part of the rows lack a size; the others show once, few, many or a class for expanded clones.

d_call	v_call	j_call	clone_size	cdr3_nt	cdr3_aa
TRBD1	TRBV12-5	TRBJ1-6	.	TGTGCTAGTGGTTTCGGGACAGTAGAATCACCCCTCCACTTT	CASGFGTVESPLHF
TRBD2	TRBV5-1	TRBJ2-3	.	TGCGCCAGCAGCGCTGGCACTAGCGGGGGGATCCGCACAGATACGCAGTATTTT	CASSAGTSGGIRTDTQYF
TRBD1	TRBV7-2	TRBJ1-2	.	TGTGCCAGCAGTTCCTACCCAGGGGGAGAGTATGGCTACACCTTC	CASSSYPGGEYGYTF
TRBD1	TRBV9	TRBJ1-4	.	TGTGCCAGCAGCGCAATAGGGACAGGAGGTAGGGTGACTAATGAAAAACTGTTTTTT	CASSAIGTGGRVTNEKLFF
TRBD1	TRBV10-3	TRBJ2-6	.	TGTGCCATCAGTGCTCGGACAGGGTCCGGGGCCAACGTCCTGACTTTC	CAISARTGSGANVLTF
TRBD1	TRBV28	TRBJ1-5	.	TGTGCCAGCAGTTACCCCCGGGACAGGGCGAACAATCAGCCCCAGCATTTT	CASSYPRDRANNQPQHF
.	TRBV9	TRBJ1-6	.	TGTGCCAGCAGCGTAACCAGCTCCTATAATTCACCCCTCCACTTT	CASSVTSSYNSPLHF
TRBD1	TRBV15	TRBJ2-5	.	TGTGCCACCAGCGTTGCGACAGGGAATGGAGAGACCCAGTACTTC	CATSVATGNGETQYF
TRBD1	TRBV27	TRBJ1-5	.	TGTGCCAGCAGCCACGGACAGGGGCGGCAGCCCCAGCATTTT	CASSHGQGRQPQHF
TRBD2	TRBV5-4	TRBJ2-1	.	TGTGCCAGCAGCCCGGGACTAGCGTCGAGCTCAGAAGAGCAGTTCTTC	CASSPGLASSSEEQFF
TRBD2	TRBV19	TRBJ2-3	.	TGTGCCAGTAGTCCCAGGGGACTAGCTGCAGATACGCAGTATTTT	CASSPRGLAADTQYF
.	TRBV19	TRBJ2-7	.	TGTGCCAGTAGTATCCGGGACACTTCCTACGAGCAGTACTTC	CASSIRDTSYEQYF
TRBD1	TRBV5-1	TRBJ1-5	.	TGCGCCAGCAGCCTACAGGGGGGTCAGCCCCAGCATTTT	CASSLQGGQPQHF
TRBD1	TRBV7-9	TRBJ1-5	few	TGTTCCAGCAGCTTAGGGACAGGGGGCAATCAGCCCCAGCATTTT	CSSSLGTGGNQPQHF
.	TRBV29-1	TRBJ2-2	.	TGCAGCGTTGCTCAACTTATGAACACCGGGGAGCTGTTTTTT	CSVAQLMNTGELFF
TRBD1	TRBV4-1	TRBJ2-1	.	TGCGCCAGCAGCCTACAGGGGGGTTTTGCTACCAATGAGCAGTTCTTC	CASSLQGGFATNEQFF
.	TRBV5-3	TRBJ2-6	few	TGTGCCAGAAGCCCCCACTGTCCTTCAAGCTCTGGGGCCAACGTCCTGACTTTC	CARSPHCPSSSGANVLTF
TRBD2	TRBV28	TRBJ2-2	.	TGTGCCAGCAGTTTTTGGGGACTAGCGCGAACCGGGGAGCTGTTTTTT	CASSFWGLARTGELFF
TRBD2	TRBV5-5	TRBJ2-1	.	TGTGCCAGCAGCTTGACGGGGGAGGGATACAATGAGCAGTTCTTC	CASSLTGEGYNEQFF
TRBD2	TRBV4-1	TRBJ2-3	.	TGCGCCAGCAGCCAAGAGGCGGGGGGGAGGACAGATACGCAGTATTTT	CASSQEAGGRTDTQYF
.	TRBV18	TRBJ1-1	.	TGTGCCAGCTCACCACCTGGGACACCGAACACTGAAGCTTTCTTT	CASSPPGTPNTEAFF
TRBD1	TRBV13	TRBJ2-6	.	TGTGCCAGCAGCTGGGGATCGACAGGGTACTCCTCTGGGGCCAACGTCCTGACTTTC	CASSWGSTGYSSGANVLTF
TRBD2	TRBV7-9	TRBJ2-7	.	TGTGCCAGCAGCTTAGTTAGGGAGGGATCCTACGAGCAGTACTTC	CASSLVREGSYEQYF